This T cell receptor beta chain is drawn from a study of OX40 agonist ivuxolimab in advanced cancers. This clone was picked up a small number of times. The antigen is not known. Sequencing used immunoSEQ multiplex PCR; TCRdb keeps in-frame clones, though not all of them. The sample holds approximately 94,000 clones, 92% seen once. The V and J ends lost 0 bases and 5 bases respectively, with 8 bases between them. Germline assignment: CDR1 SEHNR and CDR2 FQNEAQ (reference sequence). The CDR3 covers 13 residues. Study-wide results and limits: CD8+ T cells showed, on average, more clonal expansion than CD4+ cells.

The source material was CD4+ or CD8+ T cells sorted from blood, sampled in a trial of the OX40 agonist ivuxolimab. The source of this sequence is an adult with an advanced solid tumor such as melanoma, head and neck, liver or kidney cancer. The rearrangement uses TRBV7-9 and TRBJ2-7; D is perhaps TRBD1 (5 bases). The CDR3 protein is CASSLALRDEQYF. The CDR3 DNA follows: TGTGCCAGCAGCTTAGCGCTCAGGGACGAGCAGTACTTC.